Below, one TCR beta chain is given with its context. Its specificity is unknown. Clones were sequenced by immunoSEQ multiplex PCR, and TCRdb holds only the in-frame ones, with some missing. The sample has over 150,000 clones, 88% seen once; the top ten hold roughly 5.5%. This specimen belongs to a study of T cell responses to AZD1222 COVID-19 vaccine. Overall study: The study pooled second doses at about 4 or about 12 weeks.

V trimming: 3 bases; J trimming: 7 bases; junction bases outside the gene matches: 4. Germline values: CDR1 SQVTM, CDR2 ANQGSEA. The CDR3 runs to 13 residues. Findings of the study overall: Baseline serostatus was positive in only a handful of AZD1222 recipients. Scientists sampled the repertoires only once the peak T cell response had passed. Per reports, nearly half of all spike-specific TCRs target regions that are unmutated in variants.

The TCR sequence derives from an adult in good health. The J gene is TRBJ1-4, the V gene TRBV29-1; 8 nucleotides match TRBD1. The sequences come from peripheral blood, collected on day 0 of AZD1222 vaccination. The CDR3: CSVDRGLGEKLFF. CDR3 in DNA: TGCAGCGTTGACAGGGGGCTTGGTGAAAAACTGTTTTTT. Together with reference TRBV29-1 and TRBJ1-4, the CDR3 gives the full variable domain: SAVISQKPSRDICQRGTSLTIQCQVDSQVTMMFWYRQQPGQSLTLIATANQGSEATYESGFVIDKFPISRPNLTFSTLTVSNMSPEDSSIYLCSVDRGLGEKLFFGSGTQLSVL.